The present entry profiles one T cell receptor beta chain with its context. This specimen belongs to a study of T cells in lung cancer brain metastases. The method was immunoSEQ multiplex PCR; TCRdb's version includes in-frame clones alone and lacks a portion of them. The repertoire holds about 5,000 clones, with around nine tenths as singletons. Looked up from germline, CDR1 is LNHDA and CDR2 is SQIVND (reference sequence). Trimming took off 5 bases at V and 4 bases at J, with 9 bases between the two ends. This CDR3 is built from 13 residues. The sequence was obtained from a man between 65 and 79 years old with non-small cell lung cancer. The chain has TRBV19 and TRBJ2-1, with D unclear. The sample taken for sequencing was tumor tissue from the primary lung tumor. The CDR3 sequence is CASSYSRYNEQFF. The CDR3 DNA follows: TGTGCCAGTAGTTATTCTCGGTACAATGAGCAGTTCTTC. The full variable domain, in which reference TRBV19 and TRBJ2-1 provide the parts outside the CDR3, is DGGITQSPKYLFRKEGQNVTLSCEQNLNHDAMYWYRQDPGQGLRLIYYSQIVNDFQKGDIAEGYSVSREKKESFPLTVTSAQKNPTAFYLCASSYSRYNEQFFGPGTRLTVL.